Below, one T cell receptor (delta chain) is given with its context. The library was prepared for gamma chains; this delta chain is a stray read, so its frequency means little. TCRdb re-called clones from the RT-PCR reads using CATT. The listing contains 4 or 5 delta-chain clones. CDR3 length: 14 residues. Germline loops: CDR1 GEAIGNYY, CDR2 EKD. Trimming shortened V by 3 bases and J by 0 bases, and 10 bases separated the two germline ends. This sample stems from a study of gamma-delta T cells after stem cell transplantation. This TCR was recovered from a human donor. It is not recorded whose cells these are; they may come from a transplant donor. Sequencing was done on a sample of gamma-delta T cells. The rearrangement uses TRDV2 and TRDJ1; D ambiguous. The CDR3 sequence is CACDHIANTDKLIF. The CDR3 DNA follows: TGTGCCTGTGACCATATTGCAAACACCGATAAACTCATCTTT.